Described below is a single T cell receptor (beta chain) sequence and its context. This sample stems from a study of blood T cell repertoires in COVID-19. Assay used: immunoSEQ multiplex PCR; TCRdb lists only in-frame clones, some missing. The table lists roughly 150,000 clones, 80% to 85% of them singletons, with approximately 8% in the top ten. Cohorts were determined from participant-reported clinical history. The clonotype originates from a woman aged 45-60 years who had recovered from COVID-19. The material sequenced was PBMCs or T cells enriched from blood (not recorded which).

CDR3 in DNA: TGTGCCAGCAGCTTTTACCCCGACAGCCGGTCCACTGAAGCTTTCTTT. This sequence encodes CASSFYPDSRSTEAFF. The chain is built from TRBV7-2 and TRBJ1-1, with D perhaps matching TRBD1 (5 bases). V was shortened by 3 bases and J by 4 bases, with 18 bases between the two germline ends. Germline V gives CDR1 SGHTA, CDR2 FQGNSA. The CDR3 runs to 16 residues.